The 8 T cell receptor beta chains below were found in one sample sequenced in a study of T cell responses to AZD1222 COVID-19 vaccine. Repertoires were generated with immunoSEQ multiplex PCR, while TCRdb's copy carries only in-frame clones and drops some. Among some 99,000 clones listed, 87% were seen once. Here the sequenced sample was peripheral blood, taken 28 days after the second AZD1222 dose. The receptor source for this set is an adult who received the AZD1222 COVID-19 vaccine.

The V and J genes are TRBV6-2 or TRBV6-3 and TRBJ1-1; 9 nucleotides line up with TRBD1. CDR1 and CDR2 from the germline V gene are MNHEY and SVGEGT. J was trimmed by 5 bases and V by 6 bases; bases with no gene match: 7. The CDR3 runs 14 residues. The CDR3, as DNA: TGTGCCAGCAGCTTGGACAGGGGATGGACTGAAGCTTTCTTT. It encodes CASSLDRGWTEAFF.

This rearrangement joins TRBV24-1 to TRBJ2-7; TRBD2 matches at 11 bases. The ends lost 9 bases at V and 1 base at J; junction bases unmatched: 4. This CDR3 region has 14 residues. Germline lookup yields CDR1 KGHDR and CDR2 SFDVKD. This CDR3 is CATSTSGRSYEQYF. The CDR3 bases are TGTGCCACCTCTACTAGCGGGAGATCCTACGAGCAGTACTTC.

The CDR3 is CASRMTGEDEQFF. In DNA form, the CDR3 reads TGTGCCAGCAGGATGACAGGGGAAGATGAGCAGTTCTTC. The chain combines TRBV27 with TRBJ2-1, with 8 bases lining up with TRBD1. This CDR3 is built from 13 residues. J was trimmed by 8 bases and V by 6 bases; bases with no gene match: 6. CDR1 and CDR2 (germline): MNHEY, SMNVEV (reference sequence).

The V gene is TRBV13, the J gene TRBJ2-7, with TRBD2 as a possible D gene (6 bases). From germline, CDR1 is PRHDT and CDR2 FYEKMQ (reference sequence). The CDR3 has 14 amino acids. V dropped 5 bases and J dropped 2 bases, with 13 bases sitting between them. CDR3 protein: CASSPQDYPYEQYF. The CDR3 nucleotides read TGTGCCAGCAGCCCACAGGACTACCCCTACGAGCAGTACTTC.

CDR3 in DNA: TGTGCCAGCAGTCCCTCTACTAGCGGGAGGTCCGAGCAGTACTTC. Protein: CASSPSTSGRSEQYF. V gene TRBV27 combines with J gene TRBJ2-7; 12 bases map to TRBD2. Per germline, CDR1 MNHEY and CDR2 SMNVEV (reference sequence). This CDR3 region has 15 residues. J gave up 6 bases and V 5 bases, and 8 bases lay outside the gene matches.

The CDR3: CASSPGAAQETQYF. The CDR3 region has the DNA TGCGCCAGCAGCCCGGGGGCTGCTCAAGAGACCCAGTACTTC. The gene calls are TRBV4-1 and TRBJ2-5, with D perhaps being TRBD1 or TRBD2 (6 bases each). The CDR3 runs 14 residues. Germline CDR1 is MGHRA and CDR2 is YSYEKL. The V end lost 4 bases, the J end lost 2 bases, and 11 bases lay between the germline ends.

CDR3 coding DNA: TGTGCCAGCAGTCCAGGGCAAGAGACCCAGTACTTC. Encoded protein: CASSPGQETQYF. This chain connects TRBV25-1 to TRBJ2-5; perhaps TRBD1 as D (5 bases). This CDR3 is 12 amino acids long. Germline loops: CDR1 MGHDK, CDR2 SYGVNS. V lost 5 bases and J 2 bases, leaving 6 bases between the germline ends. The full variable domain, completed using reference TRBV25-1 and TRBJ2-5, is EADIYQTPRYLVIGTGKKITLECSQTMGHDKMYWYQQDPGMELHLIHYSYGVNSTEKGDLSSESTVSRIRTEHFPLTLESARPSHTSQYLCASSPGQETQYFGPGTRLLVL.

This chain uses TRBV13 with TRBJ2-7; 9 nucleotides line up with TRBD2. From germline, CDR1 is PRHDT and CDR2 FYEKMQ (reference sequence). The junction had 17 bases not matched to a gene; V was cut back by 6 bases and J by 2 bases. This CDR3 has 18 amino acids. The CDR3 DNA is TGTGCCAGCAGTTATGCGAGTTTGCAGCGGGAGGAGACCTACGAGCAGTACTTC. Translated: CASSYASLQREETYEQYF.